This entry describes one T cell receptor (beta chain). Antigen: not known. The data were produced by immunoSEQ multiplex PCR, yet TCRdb's version contains in-frame clones alone and is incomplete. The sample carries 200,000 to 250,000 clones, roughly 94% recorded once. These data come from a study of T cell responses to AZD1222 COVID-19 vaccine. Study-level results: Mostly white British, mostly female donors; authors suggested clonal diversity may be underestimated.

The CDR3 is 14 residues long. Looked up from germline, CDR1 is MDHEN and CDR2 is SYDVKM. V trimming: 4 bases; J trimming: 4 bases; junction bases outside the gene matches: 5. The chain carries TRBV28 and TRBJ2-7; 9 bases align to TRBD1. Sequencing used peripheral blood, obtained 28 days after the second dose of the MenACWY control vaccine. The TCR comes from an adult who received the MenACWY meningococcal vaccine as a control. The CDR3 reads CASSYRGRKYEQYF. In DNA form, the CDR3 reads TGTGCCAGCAGTTACAGGGGGCGTAAATACGAGCAGTACTTC.